Here is one TCR beta chain with its context. Its antigen is still unknown. Germline lookup yields CDR1 SEHNR and CDR2 FQNEAQ (reference sequence). The CDR3 spans 14 residues. V dropped 5 bases and J dropped 8 bases, with 16 bases sitting between them. TCRdb re-called the reads with MiXCR, one entry per CDR3 protein. This table holds approximately 1,000,000 distinct CDR3 sequences, about 33% found once. The data were obtained in a study of T cell repertoires in cytomegalovirus infection. Study details: Selected CMV epitopes included recently identified HLA-C-restricted ones as well as well-studied HLA-B-restricted ones. TCR beta signatures that were public indicated CMV infection and matching HLA type.

Study results and caveats: Adding up the frequency of public TCR beta families identified people who carried CMV plus the relevant HLA. CMV-specific TCR beta clonotypes restricted by HLA-C were the ones dominating the ex vivo response.

V is TRBV7-9 and J is TRBJ2-1, with a weak D call TRBD1 (5 bases). Sequencing used cultured CD8+ T cells from PBMCs, obtained from culture after CMV antigen stimulation. This clonotype was sampled from a human donor in good health (CMV status not recorded). Some clones in this sample may be carry-over from other donors' samples. This chain's CDR3 is CASSVSRDRDEQFF. The DNA of the CDR3 is TGTGCCAGCAGCGTGTCCAGGGATCGCGATGAGCAGTTCTTC.